One sample yielded the 18 T cell receptor beta chains listed below, sequenced in a study of blood T cell repertoires in COVID-19 (TCRdb year 2020). The library was produced with the immunoSEQ multiplex PCR assay. TCRdb took this table from immuneACCESS and kept in-frame rearrangements with V and J called. Such tables lack part of the clones; where checked against another copy, unresolved V genes explain under half of the gap, and the rest is unexplained. The sample includes a few hundred thousand clones, with around 89% observed a single time. The ten largest make up under 0.95% of the sample. Sequences were obtained from peripheral blood. The receptors were sampled from a man aged 25 to 40 with acute or convalescent COVID-19.

The chain joins TRBV28 to TRBJ1-5; D is possibly TRBD1 (6 bases). The V end lost 8 bases, the J end lost 0 bases, and 20 bases lay between the germline ends. Germline CDR1 reads MDHEN; CDR2 reads SYDVKM. The CDR3 loop spans 17 amino acids. In DNA, the CDR3 is TGTGCCAGCGATCCCGGACAGTTGACTTATAGCAATCAGCCCCAGCATTTT. Its translation is CASDPGQLTYSNQPQHF.

This clone showed up just once. This chain joins TRBV10-1 and TRBJ2-1, with 7 nucleotides matching TRBD2. CDR1 WNHNN and CDR2 SYGVQD come from the germline V gene (reference sequence). J lost 6 bases, V lost 3 bases, and 11 bases had no gene match. This CDR3 is 16 amino acids long. The CDR3 DNA sequence: TGCGCCAGCAGTGAAAGCGGGAAAGTATCCGGCAATGAGCAGTTCTTC. Translating it yields CASSESGKVSGNEQFF.

The chain couples TRBV5-4 to TRBJ1-1; D is perhaps TRBD1 (5 bases). V lost 2 bases and J lost 4, with 18 bases in between. This CDR3 is built from 16 residues. The germline CDR1 and CDR2 sequences are SGHNT and YYREEE (reference sequence). The CDR3 bases are TGTGCCAGCAGCTTTACCAAGATCCAGGGAGGCACTGAAGCTTTCTTT. This translates into CASSFTKIQGGTEAFF.

The V and J genes are TRBV5-4 and TRBJ2-7, with 9 bases that match TRBD2. Germline V lookup: CDR1 SGHNT, CDR2 YYREEE (reference sequence). V dropped 3 bases and J dropped 5; count of bases not matched to a gene: 6. The CDR3 is 14 residues long. The CDR3 region has the DNA TGTGCCAGCAGCTGGGGGCGACTAGCGGACGAGCAGTACTTC. It is translated as CASSWGRLADEQYF.

The chain carries TRBV4-1 and TRBJ2-5, with a tentative D call TRBD2 (6 bases). The CDR3 has 15 residues. The V gene lost 4 bases and the J gene lost 4 bases, with 16 bases spanning the gap. Germline assignment: CDR1 MGHRA and CDR2 YSYEKL. The CDR3 DNA follows: TGCGCCAGCAGCCGGGCTAGCGTCGGGGGAGAGACCCAGTACTTC. Protein: CASSRASVGGETQYF.

The CDR3 DNA reads TGTGCCAGCAGCGTACAGGGGCGGGAGCTGTTTTTT. Translated, it gives CASSVQGRELFF. V is TRBV9 and J is TRBJ2-2, with D maybe TRBD1 (6 bases). CDR1 is SGDLS, CDR2 YYNGEE, per germline. Trimming removed 1 base from V and 9 bases from J, with 7 bases in between. The CDR3 has 12 residues.

This clone occurred once. CDR3 amino acids: CASTPGVGGGEKLFF. As DNA, the CDR3 is TGTGCCAGCACCCCAGGGGTAGGCGGAGGTGAAAAACTGTTTTTT. The chain links TRBV6-5 to TRBJ1-4, with D perhaps matching TRBD1 (6 bases). Germline-derived CDR1 and CDR2 are MNHEY and SVGAGI. The CDR3 has 15 amino acids. V lost 7 bases and J lost 7, with 19 bases in between.

The V call is TRBV9, the J call TRBJ2-1, with D possibly TRBD1 on 6 matching bases. The V end was cut by 0 bases, the J end by 7 bases, with 11 bases between. The CDR3 is made up of 14 amino acids. CDR1 is SGDLS and CDR2 is YYNGEE in the germline V gene. This CDR3 is CASSVVPGENEQFF. As DNA, the CDR3 is TGTGCCAGCAGCGTAGTTCCAGGGGAGAATGAGCAGTTCTTC.

The rearrangement joins TRBV18 to TRBJ1-5, with D unresolved. In germline, CDR1 is KGHSH, CDR2 LQKENI. The CDR3 contains 14 residues. Deletions cut 4 bases from V and 3 bases from J, with 10 bases between. CDR3 sequence: CASSRARANQPQHF. The CDR3 DNA sequence: TGTGCCAGCTCACGGGCCAGAGCCAATCAGCCCCAGCATTTT.

The J gene is TRBJ1-1, the V gene TRBV28, with 8 bases fitting TRBD1. Germline CDR1 and CDR2: MDHEN and SYDVKM. This CDR3 contains 12 residues. The V segment lost 8 bases and the J segment 6 bases; nucleotides outside the gene matches: 5. This CDR3 reads CASGQGNPEAFF. In DNA, the CDR3 is TGTGCCAGCGGACAGGGAAATCCTGAAGCTTTCTTT. Full variable domain (missing parts from reference TRBV28 and TRBJ1-1): DVKVTQSSRYLVKRTGEKVFLECVQDMDHENMFWYRQDPGLGLRLIYFSYDVKMKEKGDIPEGYSVSREKKERFSLILESASTNQTSMYLCASGQGNPEAFFGQGTRLTVV.

In the case of this clone: Other DNA variants within this sample encode the same CDR3. The chain recombines TRBV19 with TRBJ2-7, with 7 bases that match TRBD1. Looked up from germline, CDR1 is LNHDA and CDR2 is SQIVND (reference sequence). The junction had 4 bases not matched to a gene; V was cut back by 3 bases and J by 2 bases. This CDR3 contains 14 residues. CDR3 in DNA: TGTGCCAGTAGTATCCTTGACAGGGCCTACGAGCAGTACTTC. It encodes CASSILDRAYEQYF.

CDR3 nucleotides: TGCGCCAGGATACGGACAGGGTCGAGGACTGAAGCTTTCTTT. Protein sequence: CARIRTGSRTEAFF. The genes are TRBV5-1 and TRBJ1-1, with 8 bases that match TRBD1. Germline values: CDR1 SGHRS, CDR2 YFSETQ. The V segment lost 8 bases and the J segment 5 bases; nucleotides outside the gene matches: 11. The CDR3 is 14 amino acids.

The chain joins TRBV19 to TRBJ2-2; TRBD1 matches 8 bases. V shed 6 bases and J 5 bases; nucleotides not matched to a gene: 5. CDR1 is LNHDA, CDR2 SQIVND, per germline (reference sequence). This CDR3 comprises 14 residues. CDR3 amino acids: CASRGQGRTGELFF. CDR3 bases: TGTGCCAGTAGAGGACAGGGAAGAACCGGGGAGCTGTTTTTT.

The chain employs TRBV27 and TRBJ2-1, with D unclear. Trimming removed 5 bases from V and 6 bases from J, with 17 bases in between. Germline CDR1 and CDR2: MNHEY and SMNVEV (reference sequence). The CDR3 has 15 residues. CDR3 DNA: TGTGCCAGCAGTCTAAGCCCCGAGGATCGCAATGAGCAGTTCTTC. Translation: CASSLSPEDRNEQFF.

J is TRBJ2-5 and V is TRBV13, with no clear D. The CDR3 loop spans 14 amino acids. Germline CDR1 is PRHDT and CDR2 is FYEKMQ (reference sequence). The germline V and J ends were trimmed by 5 bases and 2 bases, with 12 bases remaining between them. CDR3: CASSHQTVQETQYF. CDR3 nucleotide sequence: TGTGCCAGCAGCCACCAAACGGTTCAAGAGACCCAGTACTTC.

The chain employs TRBV5-4 and TRBJ2-1; 14 bases align to TRBD2. Looked up from germline, CDR1 is SGHNT and CDR2 is YYREEE (reference sequence). Trimming removed 3 bases from V and 9 bases from J; junction bases left unmatched: 5. The CDR3 length is 15 residues. The CDR3 is CASSSGLAGAGEQFF. CDR3 nucleotide sequence: TGTGCCAGCAGCTCGGGACTAGCGGGAGCGGGTGAGCAGTTCTTC.

This chain joins TRBV4-1 and TRBJ1-6; 10 bases line up with TRBD1. This CDR3 comprises 16 residues. Losses at the gene ends were 3 bases for V and 10 bases for J; bases not matched to a gene: 9. Germline CDR1 is MGHRA and CDR2 is YSYEKL. The CDR3: CASSQTGGGDRSPLHF. In DNA, the CDR3 is TGCGCCAGCAGCCAGACAGGGGGCGGCGACCGATCACCCCTCCACTTT.

V gene TRBV9 combines with J gene TRBJ2-2; tentative D call: TRBD1 (6 bases). CDR1 is SGDLS, CDR2 YYNGEE, per germline. The CDR3 runs 14 residues. Trimming removed 3 bases from V and 1 base from J, with 7 bases in between. The CDR3: CASSEGQNTGELFF. The CDR3 DNA reads as TGTGCCAGCAGCGAGGGACAGAACACCGGGGAGCTGTTTTTT.